Listed here are 18 T cell receptor beta chains from one sample, sequenced in a study of glioma-infiltrating T cells after dendritic cell vaccination. Sequencing was performed with immunoSEQ multiplex PCR; in TCRdb, only in-frame clones are kept and a portion is missing. The table shows 80,000 to 95,000 clones, with around 85% occurring only once. Indicated time point: after dendritic cell vaccination, including at tumor progression/relapse. This specimen was blood, taken after dendritic cell vaccination. Source of these receptors: a human donor with glioblastoma.

The chain carries TRBV5-5 and TRBJ1-1, with D uncertain. Germline assignment: CDR1 SGHKS and CDR2 YYEKEE (reference sequence). The CDR3 has 15 residues. The ends were cut back, 0 bases at V and 3 bases at J, with 12 bases in the middle. In DNA form, the CDR3 reads TGTGCCAGCAGCTTGGTTGCGGGGATCGACACTGAAGCTTTCTTT. This sequence encodes CASSLVAGIDTEAFF.

The V gene is TRBV2, the J gene TRBJ2-7; D not resolved. The CDR3 consists of 13 residues. The germline V and J ends were trimmed by 4 bases and 6 bases, with 13 bases remaining between them. The germline V gene encodes CDR1 SNHLY and CDR2 FYNNEI. The CDR3: CASSGSRLGEQYF. The CDR3 DNA reads TGTGCCAGCAGTGGGTCAAGACTGGGCGAGCAGTACTTC.

This chain connects TRBV15 to TRBJ1-1, with 7 bases fitting TRBD1. The V segment lost 5 bases and the J segment 2 bases; nucleotides outside the gene matches: 5. The CDR3 is made up of 14 amino acids. The germline V gene encodes CDR1 LNHNV and CDR2 YYDKDF (reference sequence). CDR3 region: CATSFGTVNTEAFF. In DNA, the CDR3 is TGTGCCACCAGCTTCGGGACAGTTAACACTGAAGCTTTCTTT.

The chain combines TRBV7-2 with TRBJ2-1, with 8 bases fitting TRBD1. V was clipped by 1 base and J by 4 bases; unmatched bases: 3. The length of the CDR3 is 15 residues. Germline V gene sequence: CDR1 SGHTA, CDR2 FQGNSA. CDR3 region: CASSLGQGSYNEQFF. CDR3 bases: TGTGCCAGCAGCTTAGGACAGGGGTCGTACAATGAGCAGTTCTTC.

Here the CDR3 DNA reads TGTGCCAGCAGCTTAGGTACGGGACAGGCGTTACAAGAGACCCAGTACTTC. Translation: CASSLGTGQALQETQYF. V usage is TRBV11-2 and J usage is TRBJ2-5; 8 nucleotides line up with TRBD1. The CDR3 has 17 amino acids. Trimming took 1 base from V and 2 from J; bases not matched to a gene: 9. CDR1 is SGHAT and CDR2 is FQNNGV in the germline V gene.

This clone was seen a few times. This sequence joins TRBV6-6 and TRBJ2-1; 14 bases agree with TRBD2. Trimming cost V 5 bases and J 8 bases; bases outside gene matches: 8. The CDR3 is 16 residues long. CDR1 and CDR2 from the germline V gene are MNHNY and SVGAGI (reference sequence). The DNA of the CDR3 is TGTGCCAGCAGTACCCCCGGGACTAGCGGGAGTGATGAGCAGTTCTTC. The encoded protein is CASSTPGTSGSDEQFF.

The chain is built from TRBV7-9 and TRBJ2-3; 8 bases map to TRBD1. CDR3 length: 16 residues. The junction had 10 bases not matched to a gene; V was cut back by 4 bases and J by 4 bases. Germline V gives CDR1 SEHNR, CDR2 FQNEAQ (reference sequence). The CDR3 nucleotides are TGTGCCAGCAGCTACACTGCAGGGGGCACCCCAGATACGCAGTATTTT. Its translation is CASSYTAGGTPDTQYF.

This rearrangement joins TRBV27 to TRBJ2-2; 9 bases match TRBD1. This CDR3 spans 15 amino acids. The germline V gene has CDR1 MNHEY and CDR2 SMNVEV (reference sequence). V shed 10 bases, J shed 7 bases, and the junction held 13 bases outside the gene matches. CDR3 protein: CATISSGTGRGELFF. The CDR3 coding sequence is TGTGCCACCATATCCTCCGGGACAGGGCGCGGGGAGCTGTTTTTT.

The chain carries TRBV9 and TRBJ2-5; 9 nucleotides line up with TRBD1. Trimming cost V 3 bases and J 4 bases; bases outside gene matches: 10. The CDR3 runs to 16 residues. Germline V CDR1 and CDR2: SGDLS, YYNGEE. CDR3 region: CASSAMGTGYPETQYF. The CDR3 nucleotides read TGTGCCAGCAGCGCAATGGGGACAGGGTACCCAGAGACCCAGTACTTC.

The genes are TRBV5-1 and TRBJ2-4, with D tentatively TRBD1 (8 bases). V was trimmed by 2 bases and J by 9 bases, leaving 15 bases between them. The CDR3 totals 14 residues. Germline V lookup: CDR1 SGHRS, CDR2 YFSETQ. The CDR3 coding sequence is TGCGCCAGCAGCTTCCAGGACAGGGAGGGCATTCAGTACTTC. Amino acid sequence: CASSFQDREGIQYF.

The chain has TRBV2 and TRBJ1-1, with 10 bases fitting TRBD1. V was clipped by 0 bases and J by 11 bases; unmatched bases: 6. The germline gives CDR1 SNHLY, CDR2 FYNNEI. The length of the CDR3 is 14 residues. The DNA of the CDR3 is TGTGCCAGCAGTGAAGCCTCCGGGACAGGGGAGGCTTTCTTT. The encoded protein is CASSEASGTGEAFF.

In this sample, this clone turned up once. This chain uses TRBV29-1 with TRBJ2-1, with D possibly being TRBD2 (6 bases). Trimming pared 6 bases from V and 5 bases from J, leaving 17 bases between. The CDR3 extends over 14 amino acids. Germline V CDR1 and CDR2: SQVTM, ANQGSEA. The CDR3 is CSVNTGTFNNEQFF. DNA of the CDR3: TGCAGCGTCAATACCGGGACTTTTAACAATGAGCAGTTCTTC.

CDR3 DNA: TGTGCCAGCAGTCAAACCGGGACAGGAGCCTACGAGCAGTACTTC. It translates to CASSQTGTGAYEQYF. The chain has TRBV5-6 and TRBJ2-7, with 8 nucleotides matching TRBD1. CDR3 length: 15 residues. CDR1 and CDR2 (germline): SGHDT, YYEEEE. The V segment lost 5 bases and the J segment 2 bases; nucleotides outside the gene matches: 9.

CDR3: CASSSGLAGGDEQYF. The CDR3 DNA is TGTGCCAGCAGCTCAGGACTAGCGGGAGGCGACGAGCAGTACTTC. V usage is TRBV7-2 and J usage is TRBJ2-7; TRBD2 matches 14 bases. V shed 4 bases, J shed 5 bases, and the junction held 4 bases outside the gene matches. The CDR3 sequence is 15 residues long. Germline-derived CDR1 and CDR2 are SGHTA and FQGNSA.

The chain carries TRBV29-1 and TRBJ2-4, with D perhaps TRBD1 (6 bases). Germline V gives CDR1 SQVTM, CDR2 ANQGSEA. CDR3 size: 13 residues. V lost 7 bases, J lost 6 bases, and 16 bases lay in between. CDR3 DNA: TGCAGCGCCTCGGGGCAGGGGAGAAACATTCAGTACTTC. This encodes CSASGQGRNIQYF.

This clone was picked up one time. V gene TRBV19 combines with J gene TRBJ2-5; a weak D match, TRBD2 (6 bases). Per the germline V gene, CDR1 is LNHDA and CDR2 is SQIVND (reference sequence). The V gene lost 1 base and the J gene lost 1 base, with 13 bases spanning the gap. CDR3 length equals 16 residues. The CDR3 is CASSIVRGPGQETQYF. DNA for the CDR3: TGTGCCAGTAGTATAGTGCGGGGCCCCGGCCAAGAGACCCAGTACTTC.

The table lists this clone with a count of one. V gene TRBV6-1 combines with J gene TRBJ1-4, with 7 bases matching TRBD1. The CDR3 has 14 amino acids. Germline CDR1 MNHNS, CDR2 SASEGT. J lost 2 bases, V lost 6 bases, and 3 bases had no gene match. CDR3 sequence (DNA): TGTGCCAGCAGAGACAGGGTCACTAATGAAAAACTGTTTTTT. It translates to CASRDRVTNEKLFF.

The chain carries TRBV9 and TRBJ2-1; D ambiguous. Germline-derived CDR1 and CDR2 are SGDLS and YYNGEE. Trimming shortened V by 0 bases and J by 7 bases, and 8 bases separated the two germline ends. The CDR3 is 13 amino acids. DNA for the CDR3: TGTGCCAGCAGCGTAGGAGGAGAGAATGAGCAGTTCTTC. Encoded protein: CASSVGGENEQFF.